The rows below give T cell receptor beta chains drawn from one sample of a study of shared clonotypes between healthy human individuals. The method was immunoSEQ multiplex PCR; TCRdb's version includes in-frame clones alone and lacks a portion of them. The sample carries 950,000 to 1,100,000 clones, roughly 70% recorded once. Sequenced sample: memory CD4+ T cells sorted from blood. The receptors derive from a man younger than 35 in good health. Each CDR3 is given without its conserved first and last residue.

V gene: TRBV30
J gene: TRBJ1-2
CDR3 protein: AWSVGGGGGYT

V gene: TRBV5-1
J gene: TRBJ1-1
CDR3 protein: ASSTGRPTEAF

V gene: TRBV7-9
J gene: TRBJ2-7
CDR3 protein: ASSLAPGLAGGSYEQY

V gene: TRBV7-9
J gene: TRBJ2-7
CDR3 protein: ASSHDSYEQY

V gene: TRBV5-1
J gene: TRBJ2-7
CDR3 protein: ASSLNTGPSYEQY

V gene: TRBV19
J gene: TRBJ2-7
CDR3 protein: ASSPRTSGPSYEQY

V gene: TRBV2
J gene: TRBJ1-4
CDR3 protein: ASSDVGATNEKLF

V gene: TRBV5-8
J gene: TRBJ2-7
CDR3 protein: ASRRTGVGEQY

V gene: TRBV9
J gene: TRBJ2-2
CDR3 protein: ASSVRGPGANTGELF

V gene: TRBV18
J gene: TRBJ2-3
CDR3 protein: ASSPSAGTTDTQY

V gene: TRBV19
J gene: TRBJ2-2
CDR3 protein: ASRYAGASGELF

V gene: TRBV7-9
J gene: TRBJ1-6
CDR3 protein: ASSLWSGVGPYNSPLH

V gene: TRBV6-1
J gene: TRBJ1-1
CDR3 protein: ASSEGWGTEAF

V gene: TRBV9
J gene: TRBJ2-6
CDR3 protein: ASSATGAASHVLT

V gene: TRBV7-2
J gene: TRBJ2-5
CDR3 protein: ASSLAFQETQY

V gene: TRBV10-1
J gene: TRBJ2-7
CDR3 protein: ASSNSLGEQY

V gene: TRBV14
J gene: TRBJ1-4
CDR3 protein: ASSQGAYEKLF

V gene: TRBV5-4
J gene: TRBJ1-2
CDR3 protein: ASSPDAGPYGYT

V gene: TRBV12-5
J gene: TRBJ1-4
CDR3 protein: ASGLGVGANEKLF

V gene: TRBV10-3
J gene: TRBJ1-1
CDR3 protein: AISEYKNTEAF

V gene: TRBV19
J gene: TRBJ2-1
CDR3 protein: ASNEGSSYNEQF

V gene: TRBV6-5
J gene: TRBJ2-5
CDR3 protein: ASSLQGRRETQY

V gene: TRBV5-6
J gene: TRBJ2-2
CDR3 protein: ASSSNWNTGELF

V gene: TRBV27
J gene: TRBJ2-3
CDR3 protein: ASTLGRASDTQY

V gene: TRBV25-1
J gene: TRBJ1-5
CDR3 protein: ASSGAQGNQPQH

V gene: TRBV30
J gene: TRBJ2-7
CDR3 protein: ACRWGYEQY

V gene: TRBV28
J gene: TRBJ2-3
CDR3 protein: ASSSQQGTDTQY

V gene: TRBV20-1
J gene: TRBJ2-1
CDR3 protein: SARGDNEQF

V gene: TRBV5-1
J gene: TRBJ1-6
CDR3 protein: ASSTSPSTTGRTGDYSPLH

V gene: TRBV5-1
J gene: TRBJ2-5
CDR3 protein: ASSLGGIQETQY

V gene: TRBV7-2
J gene: TRBJ1-5
CDR3 protein: ASSFREPNQPQH

V gene: TRBV6-1
J gene: TRBJ1-4
CDR3 protein: ASSVPRGTVGFEKLF

V gene: TRBV18
J gene: TRBJ1-1
CDR3 protein: ASSPSGTNTEAF

V gene: TRBV7-2
J gene: TRBJ2-2
CDR3 protein: ASSLQGRNTGELF

V gene: TRBV10-1
J gene: TRBJ1-3
CDR3 protein: ASSDWGRVKDTIY

V gene: TRBV28
J gene: TRBJ1-1
CDR3 protein: ASSLNTGTEAF

V gene: TRBV18
J gene: TRBJ1-5
CDR3 protein: ASSPIGGPGRH

V gene: TRBV27
J gene: TRBJ2-7
CDR3 protein: ASSAPGQGAYEQY

V gene: TRBV19
J gene: TRBJ2-5
CDR3 protein: ASSTTGPRETQY

V gene: TRBV18
J gene: TRBJ1-5
CDR3 protein: ASSPTGPNQPQH

V gene: TRBV18
J gene: TRBJ1-2
CDR3 protein: ASSAEGQNYGYT

V gene: TRBV7-2
J gene: TRBJ2-7
CDR3 protein: ASSLEGRDEQY

V gene: TRBV4-1
J gene: TRBJ2-2
CDR3 protein: ASSQDGGQVVGELF

V gene: TRBV2
J gene: TRBJ1-6
CDR3 protein: ASRGTGVGNSPLH

V gene: TRBV5-1
J gene: TRBJ2-3
CDR3 protein: ASSLDPSQDTQY

V gene: TRBV29-1
J gene: TRBJ1-5
CDR3 protein: SAVGGSNQPQH

V gene: TRBV5-4
J gene: TRBJ2-1
CDR3 protein: ASSLERYNEQF

V gene: TRBV5-1
J gene: TRBJ2-3
CDR3 protein: ASSPGRSTDTQY

V gene: TRBV30
J gene: TRBJ1-3
CDR3 protein: AWSQMSSGNTIY

V gene: TRBV27
J gene: TRBJ2-7
CDR3 protein: ASSLFSGQMGSYEQY

V gene: TRBV2
J gene: TRBJ2-1
CDR3 protein: ASKRGESNEQF

V gene: TRBV10-3
J gene: TRBJ1-3
CDR3 protein: AISESGVRDSGNTIY

V gene: TRBV5-1
J gene: TRBJ2-3
CDR3 protein: ASSLTSEGRNTQY

V gene: TRBV19
J gene: TRBJ1-3
CDR3 protein: ASSIDRLSGNTIY